This entry lists 15 T cell receptor beta chains sequenced from one sample in a study of control samples from healthy donors and cancer patients (dated by TCRdb to between 2020 and 2021). Library prep was done by the immunoSEQ multiplex PCR assay. TCRdb obtained this table from immuneACCESS and retained in-frame rearrangements with V and J assigned. These tables miss some clones; where compared with another copy, unresolved V genes account for less than half of the shortfall, and the remainder is unexplained. This sample gives around 20,000 clones in total; roughly four fifths of them show up just once. The top ten clonotypes cover 29% of the sample. Specimen: PBMCs. These receptors were taken from a man older than 75 with head and neck cancer.

The V gene is TRBV6-2 or TRBV6-3, the J gene TRBJ2-1; D not resolved. V dropped 4 bases and J dropped 3 bases, with 16 bases sitting between them. Germline values: CDR1 MNHEY, CDR2 SVGEGT. The CDR3 sequence is 16 residues long. The CDR3: CASSLFLPSIYNEQFF. The CDR3 DNA is TGTGCCAGCAGTTTGTTCCTACCTTCCATCTACAATGAGCAGTTCTTC.

The chain couples TRBV12-3 or TRBV12-4 to TRBJ2-5; D not resolved. V was cut by 6 bases and J by 5 bases, with 7 bases left in between. The CDR3 has 11 amino acids. Here the CDR3 DNA reads TGTGCCAGCAGAAAGGGTGAGACCCAGTACTTC. Translation: CASRKGETQYF.

In this sample, this clone turned up a few times. The chain recombines TRBV7-2 with TRBJ1-2; tentative D call: TRBD1 (6 bases). CDR1 SGHTA and CDR2 FQGNSA come from the germline V gene. The ends were cut back, 1 base at V and 2 bases at J, with 8 bases in the middle. This CDR3 contains 14 residues. CDR3 sequence: CASSLDGQNYGYTF. In DNA form, the CDR3 reads TGTGCCAGCAGCTTAGACGGACAGAACTATGGCTACACCTTC.

This clone was picked up one time. This rearrangement joins TRBV19 to TRBJ1-2; TRBD1 is a possible D gene (5 bases). Per the germline V gene, CDR1 is LNHDA and CDR2 is SQIVND (reference sequence). V shed 0 bases and J shed 9 bases, with 14 bases lying between them. The CDR3 contains 14 residues. CDR3 in amino acids: CASSIETADGRYTF. In DNA form, the CDR3 reads TGTGCCAGTAGTATAGAGACAGCCGACGGTCGCTACACCTTC.

The chain is built from TRBV6-6 and TRBJ2-7; 9 nucleotides align to TRBD1. CDR1 is MNHNY, CDR2 SVGAGI, per germline (reference sequence). The CDR3 is made up of 15 amino acids. With 5 bases clipped from V and 5 bases from J, the junction kept 10 bases outside the gene matches. The CDR3 coding sequence is TGTGCCAGCAGTATGGGACAGGGTATAGTAAACGAGCAGTACTTC. Protein sequence: CASSMGQGIVNEQYF.

This clone was seen more than once but under ten times. This sequence joins TRBV4-3 and TRBJ2-1; a possible D gene is TRBD2 (6 bases). The CDR3 has 15 residues. Germline values: CDR1 LGHNA, CDR2 YSLEER. Trimming pared 4 bases from V and 7 bases from J, leaving 17 bases between. The CDR3 sequence: CASSLGDWIGNEQFF. CDR3 coding DNA: TGCGCCAGCAGCCTCGGGGACTGGATAGGGAATGAGCAGTTCTTC.

This clone was found once. V and J are TRBV2 and TRBJ1-4; D uncertain. The V end lost 1 base, the J end lost 0 bases, and 6 bases lay between the germline ends. Germline lookup yields CDR1 SNHLY and CDR2 FYNNEI. The CDR3 loop spans 15 amino acids. This chain's CDR3 is CASSEGLSTNEKLFF. CDR3 coding DNA: TGTGCCAGCAGTGAAGGGCTCTCAACTAATGAAAAACTGTTTTTT.

V is TRBV5-8 and J is TRBJ2-6, with D possibly matching TRBD1 (6 bases). Trimming shortened V by 0 bases and J by 1 base, and 14 bases separated the two germline ends. Germline V lookup: CDR1 SGHTS, CDR2 YDEGEE. This CDR3 has 18 amino acids. CDR3 in amino acids: CASSLAWGRGSGANVLTF. CDR3 in DNA: TGTGCCAGCAGCTTGGCCTGGGGCAGGGGTTCTGGGGCCAACGTCCTGACTTTC.

The chain couples TRBV4-1 to TRBJ1-4, with D hard to call. The V and J ends lost 1 base and 5 bases respectively, with 8 bases between them. This CDR3 has 14 amino acids. Germline CDR1 reads MGHRA; CDR2 reads YSYEKL. The CDR3 bases are TGCGCCAGCAGCCAAGGGTGGACCAATGAAAAACTGTTTTTT. Encoded protein: CASSQGWTNEKLFF.

The rearrangement uses TRBV3-1 (or the pseudogene TRBV3-2) and TRBJ2-2, with 8 bases identical to TRBD1. Germline CDR1 and CDR2: LGHDT and YNNKEL (reference sequence). V was clipped by 1 base and J by 5 bases; unmatched bases: 12. The CDR3 is 18 amino acids. The CDR3 DNA follows: TGTGCCAGCAGCCAAGTAATCGGGCAGGGGGCATATACCGGGGAGCTGTTTTTT. Translating gives CASSQVIGQGAYTGELFF.

Relative to its sample, this clone is medium-sized. The V call is TRBV5-8, the J call TRBJ2-6; maybe TRBD1 (5 bases). CDR3 length equals 17 residues. V was shortened by 0 bases and J by 0 bases, with 10 bases between the two germline ends. Germline V gene data show CDR1 as SGHTS and CDR2 as YDEGEE. In DNA, the CDR3 is TGTGCCAGCAGCTTGGTACAGGACGACTCTGGGGCCAACGTCCTGACTTTC. Encoded protein: CASSLVQDDSGANVLTF.

This clone was seen only a few times. V usage is TRBV7-2 and J usage is TRBJ2-7; the match to TRBD2 covers 11 bases. Germline-derived CDR1 and CDR2 are SGHTA and FQGNSA. Germline trimming cut 4 bases from V and 6 bases from J; bases unmatched to any gene: 11. CDR3 length: 16 amino acids. The CDR3 DNA is TGTGCCAGCAGCTCGGTACTAGCGGGAGCCTATGGCGAGCAGTACTTC. Protein sequence: CASSSVLAGAYGEQYF.

The CDR3 is CASSPRTDGNTIYF. The DNA for the CDR3 is TGTGCCAGCTCACCCCGGACAGACGGAAACACCATATATTTT. J is TRBJ1-3 and V is TRBV18; a weak D match, TRBD1 (6 bases). Trimming stripped 3 bases from V and 4 bases from J, with 10 bases between. This CDR3 region has 14 residues. Germline loops: CDR1 KGHSH, CDR2 LQKENI.

This chain uses TRBV6-2 or TRBV6-3 with TRBJ2-7; TRBD1 matches 10 bases. Germline V gene lookup returns CDR1 MNHEY and CDR2 SVGEGT. V dropped 4 bases and J dropped 5; count of bases not matched to a gene: 5. The CDR3 totals 14 residues. This CDR3 reads CASSFWGQGHEQYF. CDR3 DNA: TGTGCCAGCAGTTTTTGGGGACAGGGGCACGAGCAGTACTTC.

CDR3 nucleotide sequence: TGTGCCAGCAGTTCCGGGACAGGGAGCGACTACACCTTC. Encoded protein: CASSSGTGSDYTF. This rearrangement joins TRBV28 to TRBJ1-2; 9 nucleotides match TRBD1. Trimming at V came to 4 bases and at J to 10 bases, leaving 7 bases not matched to a gene. The CDR3 extends over 13 amino acids. Germline V gene data show CDR1 as MDHEN and CDR2 as SYDVKM.